This passage covers 11 T cell receptor beta chains from one sample sequenced in a study of Graves' ophthalmopathy and Graves' hyperthyroidism. The sequenced template was RNA, covering the TCR beta CDR3 region. The first round was an RT-PCR with HTBI primers, and the second round was a multiplex PCR. Each CDR3 protein gets one entry after TCRdb re-called the multiplex PCR reads with MiXCR. Among 650,000 to 900,000 distinct CDR3 sequences listed, roughly 40% were seen once. Sequences were obtained from peripheral blood. Receptor source: an adult man with Graves' ophthalmopathy.

This clonotype was picked up a small number of times. J is TRBJ2-7 and V is TRBV19, with 9 nucleotides matching TRBD1. V trimming: 6 bases; J trimming: 8 bases; junction bases outside the gene matches: 5. There are 12 residues in the CDR3. Germline CDR1 LNHDA, CDR2 SQIVND (reference sequence). The CDR3 loop is CASRGQGYKQYF. The CDR3 DNA reads as TGTGCCAGTAGGGGACAGGGATATAAGCAGTACTTC.

This clonotype was picked up many times. This rearrangement joins TRBV2 to TRBJ2-5; D possibly corresponds to TRBD2 (6 bases). This CDR3 has 13 amino acids. Germline values: CDR1 SNHLY, CDR2 FYNNEI. V was clipped by 5 bases and J by 4 bases, with 11 bases between them. CDR3 residues: CASSRELRETQYF. The CDR3 nucleotides read TGTGCCAGCAGTCGGGAGTTGCGAGAGACCCAGTACTTC.

This clonotype showed up many times. This chain connects TRBV19 to TRBJ2-7; a weak D match, TRBD1 (5 bases). Trimming removed 6 bases at V and 3 bases at J, with 12 bases between. The CDR3 length is 13 residues. Germline lookup yields CDR1 LNHDA and CDR2 SQIVND (reference sequence). The CDR3 sequence: CASSIQEHYEQYF. Written as DNA, the CDR3 is TGTGCCAGTAGCATACAGGAGCACTACGAGCAGTACTTC.

As for this clonotype: This could be a read error, since a much larger clone is one nucleotide away. The rearrangement joins TRBV7-9 to TRBJ1-3, with TRBD1 as a possible D gene (5 bases). The length of the CDR3 is 16 residues. V was pared by 5 bases and J by 0 bases, with 14 bases between. CDR1 and CDR2 from the germline V gene are SEHNR and FQNEAQ (reference sequence). The CDR3 DNA reads TGTGCCAGCAGCGATCATCGGACAAGCTCTGGAAACACCATATATTTT. Protein: CASSDHRTSSGNTIYF.

The V call is TRBV25-1, the J call TRBJ1-2; the D gene is possibly TRBD1 (6 bases). In germline, CDR1 is MGHDK, CDR2 SYGVNS. Between the trimmed V and J ends, which lost 8 bases and 6 bases, there was a span of 16 bases. CDR3 length equals 13 residues. The CDR3 DNA follows: TGTGCCAGCGGCTTAGGGGGGGCTGATGGCTACACCTTC. Translation gives CASGLGGADGYTF.

This clonotype was detected only a few times. The chain joins TRBV7-9 to TRBJ2-7; a weak D match, TRBD2 (7 bases). This CDR3 is built from 16 residues. Germline V CDR1 and CDR2: SEHNR, FQNEAQ (reference sequence). The V end was cut by 1 base, the J end by 2 bases, with 15 bases between. The CDR3 nucleotides are TGTGCCAGCAGCTTAGTAGCGAGGGGGGGAACCTACGAGCAGTACTTC. This encodes CASSLVARGGTYEQYF.

This chain connects TRBV20-1 to TRBJ2-5; possibly TRBD1 or TRBD2 for D (5 bases each). This CDR3 comprises 15 residues. V was shortened by 5 bases and J by 0 bases, with 16 bases between the two germline ends. From germline, CDR1 is DFQATT and CDR2 SNEGSKA (reference sequence). The CDR3 DNA reads as TGCAGTGCTGGTGATGGGACGGATCACCAAGAGACCCAGTACTTC. It translates to CSAGDGTDHQETQYF.

The rearrangement uses TRBV2 and TRBJ1-4; D is ambiguous. CDR1 and CDR2 from the germline V gene are SNHLY and FYNNEI. V lost 5 bases to trimming and J lost 0 bases, with 10 bases between them. The CDR3 extends over 15 amino acids. For the CDR3, the DNA is TGTGCCAGCAGTCAGGCACTCGCAACTAATGAAAAACTGTTTTTT. Protein sequence: CASSQALATNEKLFF.

Worth noting for this clonotype: A read error may be the cause here, since a much bigger clone is one base away. This chain links TRBV5-4 with TRBJ1-1; D not resolved. The germline CDR1 and CDR2 sequences are SGHNT and YYREEE (reference sequence). The length of the CDR3 is 10 residues. In DNA form, the CDR3 reads TGTGCCAGCAGCTTCCAGGAAGCTCTCTTT. Protein: CASSFQEALF. Supplemented by reference TRBV5-4 and TRBJ1-1, the full variable domain reads ETGVTQSPTHLIKTRGQQVTLRCSSQSGHNTVSWYQQALGQGPQFIFQYYREEENGRGNFPPRFSGLQFPNYSSELNVNALELDDSALYLCASSFQEALFGQGTRLTVV.

The rearrangement uses TRBV7-9 and TRBJ1-1, with D unresolved. Deletions cut 5 bases from V and 11 bases from J, with 18 bases between. Germline assignment: CDR1 SEHNR and CDR2 FQNEAQ (reference sequence). The CDR3 is 13 residues long. CDR3 region: CASSPEAFHLAFF. CDR3 bases: TGTGCCAGCAGCCCAGAGGCCTTTCATCTGGCTTTCTTT.

The chain links TRBV4-2 to TRBJ2-5; D may be TRBD2 (6 bases). Trimming pared 3 bases from V and 2 bases from J, leaving 10 bases between. Germline CDR1 and CDR2: LGHNA and YNFKEQ. This CDR3 is 14 amino acids long. The CDR3 DNA follows: TGTGCCAGCAGCCAGGGACTCCAACAAGAGACCCAGTACTTC. It codes for CASSQGLQQETQYF.